The 26 T cell receptor beta chains presented below share a single source sample, sequenced in a study of regulatory T cells in long-lasting Graves disease. Building the TCR beta libraries relied on iRepertoire HTBI primers, and CDR3 regions underwent Arm-PCR. TCRdb re-called the multiplex PCR reads with MiXCR, one entry per CDR3 protein. The table has hundreds of thousands of distinct CDR3 sequences, under 20% seen once; the top ten hold approximately 18%. Time point: newly diagnosed GD, antithyroid drugs for less than 3 months. PBMC RNA served as the TCR library source. These data also formed part of another study, on T cells in Graves' hyperthyroidism and ophthalmopathy.

Sequences were derived from peripheral blood mononuclear cells (PBMCs), sampled at new diagnosis, from a patient treated with antithyroid drugs. The receptors shown here come from a woman aged 25 to 39 with Graves disease.

This chain connects TRBV28 to TRBJ1-2; D is ambiguous. The germline V gene encodes CDR1 MDHEN and CDR2 SYDVKM. The germline V and J ends were trimmed by 2 bases and 8 bases, with 15 bases remaining between them. CDR3 length: 14 residues. The CDR3: CASSLHTSGSGYTF. CDR3 bases: TGTGCCAGCAGTTTACATACTTCTGGGAGCGGCTACACCTTC.

A remark on this clonotype: One end of the junction does not line up with germline, which may come from a read error. The CDR3 sequence: CASSQSLGQPNEKRFF. The CDR3, as DNA: TGTGCCAGCAGCCAAAGCCTGGGACAGCCCAATGAAAAACGGTTTTTT. The genes are TRBV3-1 and TRBJ1-4; 7 bases map to TRBD1. This CDR3 is built from 16 residues. Per the germline V gene, CDR1 is LGHDT and CDR2 is YNNKEL (reference sequence).

This clonotype was found a few times. The rearrangement links TRBV14 to TRBJ2-1; no reliable D call. V was cut by 0 bases and J by 9 bases, with 15 bases left in between. Looked up from germline, CDR1 is SGHDN and CDR2 is FVKESK. The CDR3 contains 15 residues. CDR3 sequence: CASSQDHTSIGEQFF. CDR3 nucleotides: TGTGCCAGCAGCCAAGACCATACGAGTATCGGTGAGCAGTTCTTC.

This clonotype has ten or more counts. This chain uses TRBV28 with TRBJ2-3; 9 bases match TRBD2. Germline values: CDR1 MDHEN, CDR2 SYDVKM. This CDR3 spans 18 amino acids. Trimming at V came to 3 bases and at J to 4 bases, leaving 14 bases not matched to a gene. This chain's CDR3 is CASSFSWGAAGGADTQYF. CDR3 in DNA: TGTGCCAGCAGTTTTTCATGGGGAGCAGCGGGAGGCGCAGATACGCAGTATTTT.

This clonotype was counted at least ten times. This sequence joins TRBV27 and TRBJ2-1, with TRBD2 matching over 11 bases. Germline V gives CDR1 MNHEY, CDR2 SMNVEV (reference sequence). This CDR3 is 16 amino acids long. Trimming cost V 6 bases and J 6 bases; bases outside gene matches: 10. This CDR3 is CASRASTSGSGNEQFF. The CDR3 coding sequence is TGTGCCAGCAGGGCTTCTACTAGCGGGAGTGGCAATGAGCAGTTCTTC.

This clonotype was picked up many times. The chain combines TRBV24-1 with TRBJ2-2, with D maybe TRBD1 (6 bases). Trimming shortened V by 7 bases and J by 4 bases, and 12 bases separated the two germline ends. The CDR3 contains 14 residues. CDR1 is KGHDR, CDR2 SFDVKD, per germline. The CDR3 is CATRGRGSTGELFF. DNA for the CDR3: TGTGCCACCAGAGGCAGGGGAAGCACCGGGGAGCTGTTTTTT.

The genes are TRBV14 and TRBJ2-7; 11 positions match TRBD2. Trimming removed 1 base from V and 1 base from J; junction bases left unmatched: 3. The germline V gene encodes CDR1 SGHDN and CDR2 FVKESK. The CDR3 covers 16 residues. This chain's CDR3 is CASSQAPSGRSYEQYF. The CDR3 DNA reads TGTGCCAGCAGCCAAGCTCCTAGCGGGAGGTCCTACGAGCAGTACTTC.

This clonotype was observed a few times. This chain joins TRBV7-9 and TRBJ2-1, with D perhaps assigned TRBD1 or TRBD2 (6 bases each). V lost 11 bases, J lost 4 bases, and 12 bases lay in between. There are 12 residues in the CDR3. Looked up from germline, CDR1 is SEHNR and CDR2 is FQNEAQ (reference sequence). The CDR3 DNA reads TGTGCCTTCAGGAGGGGGTACAATGAGCAGTTCTTC. Its translation is CAFRRGYNEQFF.

The chain has TRBV11-2 and TRBJ2-3; 7 bases fit TRBD2. Germline lookup yields CDR1 SGHAT and CDR2 FQNNGV. The CDR3 extends over 18 amino acids. V gave up 4 bases and J gave up 1 base; unmatched junction bases: 14. CDR3 in amino acids: CASSSFLSSGGGTDTQYF. In nucleotides, the CDR3 is TGTGCCAGCAGCTCCTTTCTGTCTAGCGGAGGAGGCACAGATACGCAGTATTTT.

This clonotype was counted a few times. V gene TRBV6-1 combines with J gene TRBJ2-3, with 10 bases identical to TRBD2. Germline-derived CDR1 and CDR2 are MNHNS and SASEGT. The CDR3 runs 15 residues. After removal of 5 bases from V and 2 bases from J, the junction contained 4 bases not matched to a gene. The CDR3 bases are TGTGCCAGCAGTAAGACTAGCGGGTTCACAGATACGCAGTATTTT. This encodes CASSKTSGFTDTQYF.

This clonotype was recorded a few times. J is TRBJ2-2 and V is TRBV3-1, with D possibly called TRBD1 or TRBD2 (5 bases each). V was pared by 4 bases and J by 5 bases, with 11 bases between. CDR1 is LGHDT, CDR2 YNNKEL, per germline (reference sequence). The CDR3 covers 14 residues. CDR3 nucleotides: TGTGCCAGCAGCCGGGGCTCGGGGACCGGGGAGCTGTTTTTT. Translating it yields CASSRGSGTGELFF.

V and J are TRBV24-1 and TRBJ2-2; TRBD2 agrees at 8 bases. This CDR3 has 17 residues. V lost 3 bases, J lost 5 bases, and 10 bases stayed unmatched. CDR1 is KGHDR and CDR2 is SFDVKD in the germline V gene. Here the CDR3 DNA reads TGTGCCACCAGTGATAAAAAATCGGGAGGGTCTACCGGGGAGCTGTTTTTT. This gives the protein CATSDKKSGGSTGELFF.

A remark on this clonotype: A read error may be the cause here, since a much bigger clone is one base away. The chain is built from TRBV28 and TRBJ2-1, with D uncertain. This CDR3 spans 16 amino acids. From germline, CDR1 is MDHEN and CDR2 SYDVKM. Trimming left V 1 base short and J 1 base short, with 11 bases between. CDR3 residues: CASSLLRRRSYNEQFF. The CDR3 bases are TGTGCCAGCAGTTTATTAAGGCGACGATCCTACAATGAGCAGTTCTTC.

This clonotype occurred many times. This chain links TRBV11-2 with TRBJ2-3; D is ambiguous. This CDR3 is 15 amino acids long. With 6 bases removed from V and 4 bases from J, the gap between germline ends came to 17 bases. CDR1 is SGHAT, CDR2 FQNNGV, per germline. The chain's CDR3 is CASSSTPLPADTQYF. The CDR3 nucleotides are TGTGCCAGCAGTTCGACCCCCCTTCCTGCAGATACGCAGTATTTT.

The table lists this clonotype with many counts. The rearrangement joins TRBV9 to TRBJ1-2; D is unclear. This CDR3 comprises 13 residues. Germline lookup yields CDR1 SGDLS and CDR2 YYNGEE. V shed 4 bases and J shed 5 bases, with 12 bases lying between them. The CDR3 DNA is TGTGCCAGCAGCCGTGACCGGTTATATGGCTACACCTTC. Encoded protein: CASSRDRLYGYTF.

Ten or more counts support this clonotype. The V gene is TRBV20-1, the J gene TRBJ2-5; D call uncertain. Between the trimmed V and J ends, which lost 0 bases and 2 bases, there was a span of 13 bases. In germline, CDR1 is DFQATT, CDR2 SNEGSKA (reference sequence). The CDR3 sequence is 15 residues long. The CDR3 sequence: CSARDGAEHQETQYF. For the CDR3, the DNA is TGCAGTGCTAGAGATGGCGCGGAACATCAAGAGACCCAGTACTTC.

This clonotype showed up just a few times. The chain joins TRBV30 to TRBJ1-2; the D gene is possibly TRBD1 (6 bases). CDR3 length equals 13 residues. V gave up 6 bases and J gave up 2 bases, with 13 bases separating them. Per the germline V gene, CDR1 is GTSNPN and CDR2 is SVGIG (reference sequence). The CDR3 coding sequence is TGTGCCTGTCCGGGGCAGGGGAACTATGGCTACACCTTC. It yields the protein CACPGQGNYGYTF.

The chain recombines TRBV20-1 with TRBJ2-1, with D tentatively TRBD1 (5 bases). V was clipped by 3 bases and J by 7 bases, with 19 bases between them. Germline V gene lookup returns CDR1 DFQATT and CDR2 SNEGSKA (reference sequence). This CDR3 comprises 15 residues. CDR3 DNA sequence: TGCAGTGCTAGTTTTAATCTAGGGGCGCGTAATGAGCAGTTCTTC. It is translated as CSASFNLGARNEQFF.

There are a few counts of this clonotype. The rearrangement links TRBV15 to TRBJ2-3, with D possibly matching TRBD2 (5 bases). The CDR3 spans 14 residues. Looked up from germline, CDR1 is LNHNV and CDR2 is YYDKDF (reference sequence). The V end lost 0 bases, the J end lost 5 bases, and 9 bases lay between the germline ends. This CDR3 reads CATSRDHGVDTQYF. In DNA form, the CDR3 reads TGTGCCACCAGCAGAGATCACGGGGTAGATACGCAGTATTTT.

The chain recombines TRBV6-1 with TRBJ2-7; D remains unclear. CDR1 is MNHNS, CDR2 SASEGT, per germline. The CDR3 consists of 15 residues. V lost 7 bases, J lost 3 bases, and 19 bases lay in between. CDR3 nucleotides: TGTGCCAGCACGGGCGAACCTCAACCGTACTACGAGCAGTACTTC. Its protein is CASTGEPQPYYEQYF.

The sample holds a few counts of this clonotype. The chain carries TRBV19 and TRBJ2-1; possibly TRBD1 for D (5 bases). Trimming shortened V by 0 bases and J by 8 bases, and 17 bases separated the two germline ends. Germline CDR1 and CDR2: LNHDA and SQIVND (reference sequence). The CDR3 contains 16 residues. This chain's CDR3 is CASSIDMGRPADEQFF. The CDR3 DNA is TGTGCCAGTAGTATAGATATGGGGCGCCCCGCCGATGAGCAGTTCTTC. Filled out from reference TRBV19 and TRBJ2-1, the complete variable domain reads DGGITQSPKYLFRKEGQNVTLSCEQNLNHDAMYWYRQDPGQGLRLIYYSQIVNDFQKGDIAEGYSVSREKKESFPLTVTSAQKNPTAFYLCASSIDMGRPADEQFFGPGTRLTVL.

This clonotype was observed many times. This chain uses TRBV19 with TRBJ1-1; D not resolved. Germline V gene lookup returns CDR1 LNHDA and CDR2 SQIVND (reference sequence). CDR3 length: 13 residues. Between the trimmed V and J ends, which lost 9 bases and 6 bases, there was a span of 17 bases. CDR3 region: CASRPSGYAEAFF. The CDR3 DNA follows: TGTGCCAGCCGGCCATCGGGTTACGCTGAAGCTTTCTTT.

This clonotype has just a few counts. The V gene is TRBV7-7, the J gene TRBJ2-2; D remains ambiguous. The CDR3 contains 15 residues. Germline V CDR1 and CDR2: SSHAT, FNYEAQ (reference sequence). CDR3 DNA: TGTGCTATCCTCTCGGGCCACGCGAACACCGGGGAGCTGTTTTTT. Translated, it gives CAILSGHANTGELFF. The variable domain in full, completed from reference TRBV7-7 and TRBJ2-2, reads GAGVSQSPRYKVTKRGQDVTLRCDPISSHATLYWYQQALGQGPEFLTYFNYEAQPDKSGLPSDRFSAERPEGSISTLTIQRTEQRDSAMYRCAILSGHANTGELFFGEGSRLTVL.

This clonotype has at least ten counts. The chain has TRBV20-1 and TRBJ1-2; D is undetermined. Trimming shortened V by 5 bases and J by 3 bases, and 10 bases separated the two germline ends. CDR1 and CDR2 (germline): DFQATT, SNEGSKA (reference sequence). The CDR3 runs 12 residues. CDR3 in amino acids: CSAYEGDYGYTF. Written as DNA, the CDR3 is TGCAGTGCTTATGAGGGAGACTATGGCTACACCTTC.

This clonotype turned up a few times. V and J are TRBV19 and TRBJ2-1; TRBD2 agrees at 7 bases. V shed 2 bases and J 7 bases; nucleotides not matched to a gene: 8. This CDR3 has 15 residues. The V gene's germline CDR1 is LNHDA and CDR2 SQIVND (reference sequence). CDR3 sequence reads: CASSILTSELNEQFF. Here the CDR3 DNA reads TGTGCCAGTAGTATACTCACTAGCGAGTTGAATGAGCAGTTCTTC.

The chain uses TRBV4-1 and TRBJ2-1, with 8 nucleotides matching TRBD1. CDR3 length: 16 amino acids. Per germline, CDR1 MGHRA and CDR2 YSYEKL. The ends lost 1 base at V and 7 bases at J; junction bases unmatched: 9. The CDR3 loop reads CASSQASGGTGNEQFF. DNA for the CDR3: TGCGCCAGCAGCCAAGCCAGTGGCGGGACAGGTAATGAGCAGTTCTTC.